The rows below give T cell receptor beta chains drawn from one sample of a study of blood T cell repertoires in COVID-19. The assay was immunoSEQ multiplex PCR, and TCRdb's table has in-frame clones only and misses some. The sample yields around 150,000 clones, roughly 82% seen once. Sequencing was performed on peripheral blood. The receptors were sampled from a man aged 65-85 years with acute or convalescent COVID-19. CDR3s include the opening cysteine and the closing phenylalanine or tryptophan. Fields, in order: J gene, D gene, V gene, clone size, CDR3 protein, CDR3 DNA. A D gene is named only where the DNA matches it firmly. Size is omitted from some rows. Given values are once, few, many or a class for expanded clones.

TRBJ2-7,-,TRBV21-1,few,CASRRQGRTYEQYF,TGTGCCAGCAGGAGGCAGGGTAGGACCTACGAGCAGTACTTC
TRBJ2-4,-,TRBV7-2,-,CASSSLRGYIQYF,TGTGCCAGCAGCAGCCTCAGGGGTTACATTCAGTACTTC
TRBJ2-5,-,TRBV12-3/TRBV12-4,-,CASSLGSQETQYF,TGTGCCAGCAGTTTGGGCAGCCAAGAGACCCAGTACTTC
TRBJ2-7,-,TRBV7-9,-,CASSTRAYEQYF,TGTGCCAGCAGCACTAGGGCCTACGAGCAGTACTTC
TRBJ2-7,TRBD1,TRBV10-3,-,CAISASGQGIDEQYF,TGTGCCATCAGTGCATCGGGACAGGGAATCGACGAGCAGTACTTC
TRBJ1-2,-,TRBV2,-,CASSANYGYTF,TGTGCCAGCAGTGCGAACTATGGCTACACCTTC
TRBJ2-3,TRBD2,TRBV7-8,-,CASSFTGTSGKGATDTQYF,TGTGCCAGCAGCTTTACCGGGACTAGCGGCAAAGGGGCCACAGATACGCAGTATTTT
TRBJ2-2,-,TRBV7-3,-,CASSPAAVLTGELFF,TGTGCCAGCAGCCCAGCGGCGGTTCTCACCGGGGAGCTGTTTTTT
TRBJ2-5,TRBD2,TRBV5-1,-,CASSLGVAGGYQETQYF,TGCGCCAGCAGCTTGGGAGTAGCGGGAGGGTACCAAGAGACCCAGTACTTC
TRBJ2-7,-,TRBV5-1,-,CASSLAGQTPRDSIYEQYF,TGCGCCAGCAGCTTGGCCGGACAGACCCCACGGGATTCAATCTACGAGCAGTACTTC
TRBJ1-3,-,TRBV25-1,once,CASSEQGRNTIYF,TGTGCCAGCAGTGAGCAGGGGCGAAACACCATATATTTT
TRBJ2-7,TRBD1,TRBV6-5,-,CASSFGQGTYEQYF,TGTGCCAGCAGTTTTGGACAGGGCACCTACGAGCAGTACTTC
TRBJ2-5,-,TRBV6-5,-,CASVRGGEETQYF,TGTGCCAGCGTCAGGGGAGGGGAAGAGACCCAGTACTTC
TRBJ1-3,-,TRBV7-9,once,CASSLLVREPGNTIYF,TGTGCCAGCAGCTTATTAGTCCGGGAACCTGGAAACACCATATATTTT
TRBJ2-3,-,TRBV27,-,CASSSPSRGGTDTQYF,TGTGCCAGCAGTTCGCCCTCCAGGGGAGGGACAGATACGCAGTATTTT
TRBJ1-4,-,TRBV5-1,-,CASSLKGAPNEKLFF,TGCGCCAGCAGCTTGAAAGGGGCCCCTAATGAAAAACTGTTTTTT
TRBJ2-2,-,TRBV4-1,-,CASSQVLAPTGELFF,TGCGCCAGCAGCCAAGTACTAGCCCCCACCGGGGAGCTGTTTTTT
TRBJ1-5,TRBD1,TRBV6-1,-,CASSEAVVRQGYQPQHF,TGTGCCAGCAGTGAAGCGGTAGTCCGACAGGGATATCAGCCCCAGCATTTT
TRBJ1-1,-,TRBV7-2,few,CASSLGSGMNTEAFF,TGTGCCAGCAGCTTAGGCAGCGGCATGAACACTGAAGCTTTCTTT
TRBJ1-6,-,TRBV6-6,-,CASSYSGDSGSPLHF,TGTGCCAGCAGTTATTCCGGAGATTCGGGTTCACCCCTCCACTTT
TRBJ2-3,TRBD2,TRBV12-3/TRBV12-4,-,CASGAGSTDTQYF,TGTGCCAGCGGAGCGGGGAGCACAGATACGCAGTATTTT
TRBJ1-5,TRBD1,TRBV7-2,once,CASSLTGGNQPQHF,TGTGCCAGCAGCTTAACAGGGGGTAATCAGCCCCAGCATTTT
TRBJ2-6,TRBD1,TRBV24-1,-,CATSGAQGASGANVLTF,TGTGCCACCAGTGGAGCACAGGGGGCGTCCGGGGCCAACGTCCTGACTTTC
TRBJ1-4,-,TRBV27,-,CASSLYGGDNELFF,TGTGCCAGCAGTTTATACGGGGGGGACAATGAGTTGTTTTTT
TRBJ1-1,TRBD1,TRBV7-8,-,CASSLRGQVNTEAFF,TGTGCCAGCAGCTTACGTGGACAGGTGAACACTGAAGCTTTCTTT
TRBJ2-7,TRBD1,TRBV4-1,-,CASSQDEGQRLYEQYF,TGCGCCAGCAGCCAAGATGAGGGACAGCGTCTCTACGAGCAGTACTTC
TRBJ2-7,-,TRBV9,-,CASSARGGSVPYEQYF,TGTGCCAGCAGCGCTAGGGGGGGTTCTGTACCCTACGAGCAGTACTTC
TRBJ2-1,TRBD2,TRBV6-4,-,CASADTIAGGFDEQFF,TGTGCCAGCGCCGACACCATAGCGGGGGGGTTCGATGAGCAGTTCTTC
TRBJ2-3,-,TRBV24-1,once,CATSDLWHVVTDTQYF,TGTGCCACCAGTGATTTGTGGCACGTCGTCACAGATACGCAGTATTTT
TRBJ1-1,-,TRBV30,-,CAWSVGRSGAEAFF,TGTGCCTGGAGTGTAGGGCGGTCGGGGGCTGAAGCTTTCTTT
TRBJ1-1,-,TRBV19,few,CASSPTQNTEAFF,TGTGCCAGTAGTCCCACACAGAACACTGAAGCTTTCTTT
TRBJ2-3,TRBD2,TRBV19,-,CASSPLTSADTQYF,TGTGCCAGTAGCCCATTGACTAGCGCAGATACGCAGTATTTT
TRBJ1-1,-,TRBV11-2,-,CASSTQGNTEAFF,TGTGCCAGCAGCACACAGGGGAACACTGAAGCTTTCTTT
TRBJ1-5,TRBD1,TRBV30,-,CACQGDSNQPQHF,TGTGCCTGTCAGGGGGATAGCAATCAGCCCCAGCATTTT
TRBJ2-7,TRBD1,TRBV7-8,-,CASSLARYWDRGHEQYF,TGTGCCAGCAGCTTAGCGCGGTACTGGGACAGGGGGCACGAGCAGTACTTC